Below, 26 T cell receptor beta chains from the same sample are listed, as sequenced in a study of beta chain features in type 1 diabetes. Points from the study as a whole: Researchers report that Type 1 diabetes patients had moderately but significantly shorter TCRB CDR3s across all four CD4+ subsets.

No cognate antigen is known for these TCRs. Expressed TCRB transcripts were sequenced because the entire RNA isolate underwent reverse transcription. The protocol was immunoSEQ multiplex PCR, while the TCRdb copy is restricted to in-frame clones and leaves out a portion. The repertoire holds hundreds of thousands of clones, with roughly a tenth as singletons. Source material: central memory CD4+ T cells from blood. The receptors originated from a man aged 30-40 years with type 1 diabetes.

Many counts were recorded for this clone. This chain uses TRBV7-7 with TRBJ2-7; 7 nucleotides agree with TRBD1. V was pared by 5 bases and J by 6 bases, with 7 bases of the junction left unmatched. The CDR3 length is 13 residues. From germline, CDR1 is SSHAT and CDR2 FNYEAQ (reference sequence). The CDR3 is CASSPSRTGEQYF. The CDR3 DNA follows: TGTGCCAGCAGCCCTTCCCGGACAGGCGAGCAGTACTTC.

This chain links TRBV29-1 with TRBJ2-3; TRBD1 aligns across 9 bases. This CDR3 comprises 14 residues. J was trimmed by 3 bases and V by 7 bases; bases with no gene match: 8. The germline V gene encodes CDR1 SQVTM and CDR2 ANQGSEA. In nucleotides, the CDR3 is TGCAGCGGCTCGGACAGGGGAGGAACAGATACGCAGTATTTT. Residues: CSGSDRGGTDTQYF.

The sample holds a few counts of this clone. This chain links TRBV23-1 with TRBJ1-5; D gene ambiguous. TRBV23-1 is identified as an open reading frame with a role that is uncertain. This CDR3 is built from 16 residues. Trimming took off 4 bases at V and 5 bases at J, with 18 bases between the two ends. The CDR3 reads CASSRWYSQGYQPQHF. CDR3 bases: TGCGCCAGCAGTCGATGGTATTCACAAGGGTATCAGCCCCAGCATTTT.

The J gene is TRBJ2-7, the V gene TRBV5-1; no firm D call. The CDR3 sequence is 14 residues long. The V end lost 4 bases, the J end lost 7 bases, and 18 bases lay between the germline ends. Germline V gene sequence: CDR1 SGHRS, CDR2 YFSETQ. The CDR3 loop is CASSELPGETEQYF. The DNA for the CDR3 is TGCGCCAGCAGCGAGCTCCCAGGTGAAACTGAGCAGTACTTC.

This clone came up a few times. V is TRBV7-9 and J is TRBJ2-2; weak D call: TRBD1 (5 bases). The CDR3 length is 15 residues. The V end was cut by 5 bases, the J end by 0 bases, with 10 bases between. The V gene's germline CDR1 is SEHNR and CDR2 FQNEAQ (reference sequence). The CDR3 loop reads CASSRTGANTGELFF. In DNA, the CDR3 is TGTGCCAGCAGCCGAACAGGAGCGAACACCGGGGAGCTGTTTTTT.

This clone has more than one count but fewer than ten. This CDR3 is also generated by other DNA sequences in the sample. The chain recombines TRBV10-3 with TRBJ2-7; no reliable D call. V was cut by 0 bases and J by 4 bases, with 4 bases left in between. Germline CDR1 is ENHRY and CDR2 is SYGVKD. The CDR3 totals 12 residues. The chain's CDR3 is CAISESGYEQYF. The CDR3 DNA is TGTGCCATCAGTGAGTCAGGGTACGAGCAGTACTTC.

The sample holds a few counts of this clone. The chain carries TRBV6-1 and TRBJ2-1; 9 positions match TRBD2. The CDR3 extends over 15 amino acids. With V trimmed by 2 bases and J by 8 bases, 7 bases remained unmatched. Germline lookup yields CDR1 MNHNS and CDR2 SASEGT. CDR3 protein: CASSESAGGLDEQFF. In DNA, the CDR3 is TGTGCCAGCAGTGAATCCGCGGGGGGGCTAGATGAGCAGTTCTTC.

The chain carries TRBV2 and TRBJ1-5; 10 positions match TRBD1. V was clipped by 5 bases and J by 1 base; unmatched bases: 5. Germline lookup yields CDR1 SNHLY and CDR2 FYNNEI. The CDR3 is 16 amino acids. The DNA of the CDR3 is TGTGCCAGCAGTTGGGACAGGGGCTTAAGCAATCAGCCCCAGCATTTT. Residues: CASSWDRGLSNQPQHF.

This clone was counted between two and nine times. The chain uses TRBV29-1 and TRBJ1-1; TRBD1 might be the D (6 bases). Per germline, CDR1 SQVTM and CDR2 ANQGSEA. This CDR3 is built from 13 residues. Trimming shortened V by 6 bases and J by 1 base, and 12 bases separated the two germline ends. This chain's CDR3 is CSVAGQPNTEAFF. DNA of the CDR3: TGCAGCGTCGCGGGACAACCGAACACTGAAGCTTTCTTT.

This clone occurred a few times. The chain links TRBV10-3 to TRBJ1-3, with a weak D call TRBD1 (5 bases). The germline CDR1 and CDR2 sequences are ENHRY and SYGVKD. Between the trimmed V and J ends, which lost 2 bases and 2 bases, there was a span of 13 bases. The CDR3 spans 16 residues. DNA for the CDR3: TGTGCCATCAGTGAGACGGCTGCGGGGGCTGGAAACACCATATATTTT. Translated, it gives CAISETAAGAGNTIYF.

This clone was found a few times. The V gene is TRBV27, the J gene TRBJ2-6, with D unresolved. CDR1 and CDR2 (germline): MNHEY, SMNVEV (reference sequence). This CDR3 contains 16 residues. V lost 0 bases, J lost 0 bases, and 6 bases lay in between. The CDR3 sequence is CASSLSRSSGANVLTF. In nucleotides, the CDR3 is TGTGCCAGCAGTTTATCGCGCAGCTCTGGGGCCAACGTCCTGACTTTC.

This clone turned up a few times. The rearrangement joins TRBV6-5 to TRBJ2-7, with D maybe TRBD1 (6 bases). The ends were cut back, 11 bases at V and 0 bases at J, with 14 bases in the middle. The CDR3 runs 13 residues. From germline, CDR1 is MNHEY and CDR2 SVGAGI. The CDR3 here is CAVQGPSSYEQYF. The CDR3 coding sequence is TGTGCCGTACAGGGTCCCTCCTCCTACGAGCAGTACTTC.

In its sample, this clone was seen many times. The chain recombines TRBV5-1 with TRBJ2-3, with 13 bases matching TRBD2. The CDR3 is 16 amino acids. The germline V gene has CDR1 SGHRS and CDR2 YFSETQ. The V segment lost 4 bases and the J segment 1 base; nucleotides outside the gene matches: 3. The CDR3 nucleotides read TGCGCCAGCAGCCCCGGACTAGCGGGGGGCACAGATACGCAGTATTTT. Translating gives CASSPGLAGGTDTQYF.

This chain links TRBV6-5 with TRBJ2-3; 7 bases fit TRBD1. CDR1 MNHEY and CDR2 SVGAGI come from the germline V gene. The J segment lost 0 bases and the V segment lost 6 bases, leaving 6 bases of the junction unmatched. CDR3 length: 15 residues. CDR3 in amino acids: CASRSTGASTDTQYF. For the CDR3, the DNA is TGTGCCAGCAGGTCCACAGGGGCTAGCACAGATACGCAGTATTTT.

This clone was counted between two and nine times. The CDR3 DNA sequence: TGCGCCAGCAGCTCACCGGGACAGGGATCCTACGAGCAGTACTTC. Translation: CASSSPGQGSYEQYF. The V call is TRBV5-1, the J call TRBJ2-7, with TRBD1 matching 9 bases. CDR1 and CDR2 (germline): SGHRS, YFSETQ. V lost 3 bases and J lost 1; bases outside the gene matches: 5. The CDR3 covers 15 residues.

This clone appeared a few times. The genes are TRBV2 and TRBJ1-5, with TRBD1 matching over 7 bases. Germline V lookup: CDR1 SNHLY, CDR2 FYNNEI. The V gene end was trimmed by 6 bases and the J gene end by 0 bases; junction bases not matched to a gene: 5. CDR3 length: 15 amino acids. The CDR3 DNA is TGTGCCAGCAGCAAGACAGGGAATAGCAATCAGCCCCAGCATTTT. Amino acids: CASSKTGNSNQPQHF.

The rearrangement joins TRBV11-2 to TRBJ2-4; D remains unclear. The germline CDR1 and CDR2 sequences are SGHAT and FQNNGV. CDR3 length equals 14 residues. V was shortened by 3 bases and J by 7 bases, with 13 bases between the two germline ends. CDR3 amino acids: CASSFSQLGNIQYF. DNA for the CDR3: TGTGCCAGCAGCTTTTCACAGCTAGGGAACATTCAGTACTTC.

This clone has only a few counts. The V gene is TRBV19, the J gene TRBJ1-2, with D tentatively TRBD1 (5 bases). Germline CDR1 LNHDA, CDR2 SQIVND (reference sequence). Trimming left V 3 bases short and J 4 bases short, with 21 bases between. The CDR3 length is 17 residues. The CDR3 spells CASSIFESREASYGYTF. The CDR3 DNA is TGTGCCAGTAGTATTTTCGAAAGCAGGGAGGCCAGCTATGGCTACACCTTC.

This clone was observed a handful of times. Here the CDR3 DNA reads TGTGCCAGATCCGACAGCGTGGGCCTTTCCACCGGGGAGCTGTTTTTT. It encodes CARSDSVGLSTGELFF. The chain uses TRBV7-9 and TRBJ2-2, with D possibly being TRBD1 (5 bases). V was trimmed by 9 bases and J by 4 bases, leaving 21 bases between them. CDR1 is SEHNR and CDR2 is FQNEAQ in the germline V gene (reference sequence). The CDR3 contains 16 residues.

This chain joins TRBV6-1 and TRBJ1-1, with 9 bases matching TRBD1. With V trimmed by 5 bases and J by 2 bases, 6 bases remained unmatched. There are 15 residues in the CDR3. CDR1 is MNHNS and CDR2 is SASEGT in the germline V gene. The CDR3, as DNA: TGTGCCAGCAGTAACCCGGGACAGGGCAACACTGAAGCTTTCTTT. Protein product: CASSNPGQGNTEAFF.

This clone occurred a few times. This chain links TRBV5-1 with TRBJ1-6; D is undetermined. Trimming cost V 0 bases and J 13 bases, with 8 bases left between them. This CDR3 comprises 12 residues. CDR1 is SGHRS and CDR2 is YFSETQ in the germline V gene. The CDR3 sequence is CASSLGSPPLHF. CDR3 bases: TGCGCCAGCAGCTTGGGTTCGCCGCCCCTCCACTTT.

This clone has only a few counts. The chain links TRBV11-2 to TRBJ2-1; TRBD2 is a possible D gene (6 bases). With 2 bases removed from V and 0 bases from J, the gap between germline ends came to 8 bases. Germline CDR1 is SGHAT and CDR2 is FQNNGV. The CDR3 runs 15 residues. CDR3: CASSLFSGSYNEQFF. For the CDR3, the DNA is TGTGCCAGCAGCTTATTTAGCGGCTCCTACAATGAGCAGTTCTTC.

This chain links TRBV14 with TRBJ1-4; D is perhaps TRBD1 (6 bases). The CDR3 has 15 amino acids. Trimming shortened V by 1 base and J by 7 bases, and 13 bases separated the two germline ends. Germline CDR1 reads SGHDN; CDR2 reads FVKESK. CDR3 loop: CASSQARSGVEKLFF. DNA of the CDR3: TGTGCCAGCAGCCAAGCAAGGTCAGGGGTTGAAAAACTGTTTTTT.

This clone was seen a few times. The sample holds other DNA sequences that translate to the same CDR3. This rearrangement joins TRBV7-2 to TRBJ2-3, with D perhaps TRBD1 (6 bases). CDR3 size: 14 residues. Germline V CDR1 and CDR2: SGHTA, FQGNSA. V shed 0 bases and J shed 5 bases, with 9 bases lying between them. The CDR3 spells CASSLAGAGDTQYF. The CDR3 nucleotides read TGTGCCAGCAGCTTAGCGGGGGCAGGAGATACGCAGTATTTT.

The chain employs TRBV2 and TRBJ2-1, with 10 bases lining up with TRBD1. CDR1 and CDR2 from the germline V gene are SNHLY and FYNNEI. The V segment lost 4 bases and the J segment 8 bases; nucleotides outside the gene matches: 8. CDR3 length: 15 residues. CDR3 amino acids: CASSGQGAESDEQFF. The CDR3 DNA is TGTGCCAGCAGTGGACAGGGGGCTGAAAGTGATGAGCAGTTCTTC.

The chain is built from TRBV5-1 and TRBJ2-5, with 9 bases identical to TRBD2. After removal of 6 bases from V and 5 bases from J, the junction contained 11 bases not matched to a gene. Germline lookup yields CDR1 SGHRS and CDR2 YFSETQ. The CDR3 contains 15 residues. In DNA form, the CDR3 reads TGCGCCAGCACCCCGGTCGGCGGGGGGGCGGAGACCCAGTACTTC. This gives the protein CASTPVGGGAETQYF.